Sequencing of this TCR beta chain was carried out in a study of T cell responses to AZD1222 COVID-19 vaccine. Study observations and caveats: Among those given AZD1222, only six were seropositive at baseline. Donors were mostly white British, more females; clonal diversity possibly underestimated. It was only after the peak T cell response that any repertoires were sampled.

Of note for this clone: Its antigen is unidentified.

The data were produced by immunoSEQ multiplex PCR, yet TCRdb's version contains in-frame clones alone and is incomplete. The sample has more than 95,000 clones; over 75% are singletons. Germline CDR1 is MNHEY and CDR2 is SVGAGI. The CDR3 consists of 14 residues. V was clipped by 4 bases and J by 3 bases, with 11 bases between them. The specimen was peripheral blood, collected on day 0 of AZD1222 vaccination. The TCR was taken from an adult in good health. The chain is built from TRBV6-5 and TRBJ2-3; a possible D gene is TRBD2 (6 bases). The CDR3 sequence: CASSSWGETDTQYF. In DNA form, the CDR3 reads TGTGCCAGCAGTTCATGGGGGGAAACAGATACGCAGTATTTT.